This T cell receptor (beta chain) was sequenced in a study of beta chain features in type 1 diabetes. For this clone: Its antigen is not known.

The study's findings and limits: Across all four CD4+ subsets, people with type 1 diabetes showed modestly shorter TCRB CDR3s.

Per the germline V gene, CDR1 is MNHEY and CDR2 is SVGAGI. The CDR3 loop spans 15 amino acids. The V and J ends lost 2 bases and 8 bases respectively, with 15 bases between them. Every isolated RNA sample was fully reverse transcribed, so sequencing captured expressed TCRB transcripts. Method: immunoSEQ multiplex PCR; TCRdb's copy keeps in-frame clones and lacks some. This table has 330,000 or so clones, around 13% appearing once. Material: central memory CD4+ T cells from blood. This sequence originates from a man aged 30-40 years in good health. The J gene is TRBJ1-4, the V gene TRBV6-5; D remains ambiguous. The CDR3 region is CASSYRGLSEEKLFF. CDR3 nucleotides: TGTGCCAGCAGTTACCGAGGACTAAGCGAGGAAAAACTGTTTTTT.